This T cell receptor beta chain was sequenced for a study of Ad26.COV2.S vaccination and SARS-CoV-2 variants. Study context: Each vaccinee took Ad26.COV2.S intramuscularly, once or twice 56 days apart.

The treatment is: about 20 received Ad26.COV2.S at low or high dose, single or two shots; 5 received placebo; per-sample allocation not given. Day 63 after the first vaccine or placebo injection was the time point for sampling. The administered vaccine (an Ad26 vector) expressed Wuhan-strain SARS-CoV-2 spike. Profiled with immunoSEQ multiplex PCR; TCRdb holds only in-frame clones, not every one. The sample gives around 370,000 clones, 85% of which show up once; 3.3% is in the top ten. This clone was detected only a few times. Its antigen is not identified. Study-level points and caveats: Post-vaccination spike-specific CD8+ and CD4+ T cell responses reportedly had substantial breadth. Recipients of vaccine and of placebo showed similar breadth of their non-spike TCR repertoires.

J lost 0 bases, V lost 4 bases, and 4 bases had no gene match. This CDR3 contains 15 residues. CDR1 SGDLS and CDR2 YYNGEE come from the germline V gene. The TCR comes from a person aged 18-60 years who received the Ad26.COV2.S COVID-19 vaccine or a placebo. Specimen: peripheral blood, collected in a trial of Ad26.COV2.S vaccine versus placebo. This rearrangement joins TRBV9 to TRBJ1-5, with TRBD1 matching 7 bases. CDR3 protein: CASSPGQYSNQPQHF. The DNA of the CDR3 is TGTGCCAGCAGCCCGGGACAGTATAGCAATCAGCCCCAGCATTTT.